The 5 T cell receptor beta chains in this list originate from one sample, sequenced in a study of spatial heterogeneity in lung cancer. TCRdb itself ran the 5' RACE reads through MiXCR, one entry per CDR3 protein. This sample has roughly 82,000 distinct CDR3 sequences; roughly 12% occur once, and the top ten carry 4.5% to 5.5%. As to time point: sample taken at primary tumor resection. No cell sorting; template was whole RNA from tumor, lung tissue or PBMC. The sample in question was PBMCs, obtained at surgery. The receptors were sampled from a male donor with early-stage non-small cell lung cancer.

The chain joins TRBV9 to TRBJ2-7; 11 bases match TRBD2. Trimming at V came to 3 bases and at J to 5 bases, leaving 1 base not matched to a gene. CDR3 length: 13 amino acids. The germline V gene has CDR1 SGDLS and CDR2 YYNGEE. The CDR3 coding sequence is TGTGCCAGCAGCGCGACTAGCGGGGACGAGCAGTACTTC. Amino acid sequence: CASSATSGDEQYF.

V usage is TRBV29-1 and J usage is TRBJ1-1; weak D call: TRBD1 (5 bases). The CDR3 has 10 amino acids. V was cut by 6 bases and J by 4 bases, with 6 bases left in between. CDR1 is SQVTM and CDR2 is ANQGSEA in the germline V gene. CDR3 amino acids: CSVGVTEAFF. The CDR3 DNA reads as TGCAGCGTAGGGGTCACTGAAGCTTTCTTT. Drawing the rest from reference TRBV29-1 and TRBJ1-1, the complete variable domain is SAVISQKPSRDICQRGTSLTIQCQVDSQVTMMFWYRQQPGQSLTLIATANQGSEATYESGFVIDKFPISRPNLTFSTLTVSNMSPEDSSIYLCSVGVTEAFFGQGTRLTVV.

The sample holds many counts of this clonotype. This chain joins TRBV7-2 and TRBJ2-3; tentatively, D is TRBD2 (6 bases). V lost 7 bases and J lost 0, with 11 bases in between. This CDR3 has 14 amino acids. Germline V lookup: CDR1 SGHTA, CDR2 FQGNSA. CDR3 sequence reads: CASISGLSTDTQYF. The DNA for the CDR3 is TGTGCCAGCATCAGCGGGTTGAGCACAGATACGCAGTATTTT.

The chain joins TRBV18 to TRBJ2-7; D may be TRBD2 (6 bases). The V gene lost 0 bases and the J gene lost 3 bases, with 12 bases spanning the gap. From germline, CDR1 is KGHSH and CDR2 LQKENI. This CDR3 is 15 amino acids long. CDR3: CASSPPGSGGYEQYF. CDR3 bases: TGTGCCAGCTCACCACCTGGTAGCGGAGGCTACGAGCAGTACTTC.

In its sample, this clonotype was seen many times. V and J are TRBV20-1 and TRBJ2-3, with 9 bases identical to TRBD2. The CDR3 runs 16 residues. Germline V gene lookup returns CDR1 DFQATT and CDR2 SNEGSKA (reference sequence). The junction had 8 bases not matched to a gene; V was cut back by 2 bases and J by 2 bases. The CDR3 nucleotides read TGCAGTGCTAGATCCTTGACTAGCGGAATCACAGATACGCAGTATTTT. Protein: CSARSLTSGITDTQYF.